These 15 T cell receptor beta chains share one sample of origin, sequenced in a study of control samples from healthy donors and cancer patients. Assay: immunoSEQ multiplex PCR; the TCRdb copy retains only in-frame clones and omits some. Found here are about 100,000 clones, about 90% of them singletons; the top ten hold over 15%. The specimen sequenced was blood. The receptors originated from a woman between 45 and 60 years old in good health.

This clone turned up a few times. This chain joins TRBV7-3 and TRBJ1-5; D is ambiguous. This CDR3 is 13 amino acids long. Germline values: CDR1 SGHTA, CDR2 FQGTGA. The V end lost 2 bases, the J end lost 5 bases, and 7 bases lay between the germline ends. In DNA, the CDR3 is TGTGCCAGCAGCTTAGGATGGGATCAGCCCCAGCATTTT. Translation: CASSLGWDQPQHF. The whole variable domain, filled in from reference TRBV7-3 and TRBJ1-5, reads GAGVSQTPSNKVTEKGKYVELRCDPISGHTALYWYRQSLGQGPEFLIYFQGTGAADDSGLPNDRFFAVRPEGSVSTLKIQRTERGDSAVYLCASSLGWDQPQHFGDGTRLSIL.

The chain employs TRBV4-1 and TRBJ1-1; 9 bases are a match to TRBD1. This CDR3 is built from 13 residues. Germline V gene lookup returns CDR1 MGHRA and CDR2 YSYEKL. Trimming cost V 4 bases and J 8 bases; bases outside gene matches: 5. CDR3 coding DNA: TGCGCCAGCAGCCCCGGGACAGGGAAGGAAGCTTTCTTT. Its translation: CASSPGTGKEAFF.

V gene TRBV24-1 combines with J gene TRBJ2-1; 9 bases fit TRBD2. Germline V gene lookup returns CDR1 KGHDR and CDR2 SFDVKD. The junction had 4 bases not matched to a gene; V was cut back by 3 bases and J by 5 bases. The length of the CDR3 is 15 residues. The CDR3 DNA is TGTGCCACCAGTGATCTGACTAGCGGACACAATGAGCAGTTCTTC. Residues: CATSDLTSGHNEQFF.

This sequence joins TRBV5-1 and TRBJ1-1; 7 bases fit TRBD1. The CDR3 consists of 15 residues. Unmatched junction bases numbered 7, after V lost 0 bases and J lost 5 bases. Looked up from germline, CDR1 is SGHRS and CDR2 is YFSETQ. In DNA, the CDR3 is TGCGCCAGCAGCTTGGGTGACAGGGAGGCGACTGAAGCTTTCTTT. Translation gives CASSLGDREATEAFF.

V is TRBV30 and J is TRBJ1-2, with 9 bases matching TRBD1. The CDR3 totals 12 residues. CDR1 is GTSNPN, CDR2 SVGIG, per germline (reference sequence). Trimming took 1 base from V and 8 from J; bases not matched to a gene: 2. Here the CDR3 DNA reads TGTGCCTGGAGTGCACAGGGGGCCGGCTACACCTTC. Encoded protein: CAWSAQGAGYTF.

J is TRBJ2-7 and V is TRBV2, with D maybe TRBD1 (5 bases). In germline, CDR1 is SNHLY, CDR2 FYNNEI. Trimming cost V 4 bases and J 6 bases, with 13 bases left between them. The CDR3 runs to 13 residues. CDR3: CASSVGRVSEQYF. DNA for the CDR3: TGTGCCAGCAGTGTAGGCAGGGTAAGCGAGCAGTACTTC. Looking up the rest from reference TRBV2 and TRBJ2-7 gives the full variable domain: EPEVTQTPSHQVTQMGQEVILRCVPISNHLYFYWYRQILGQKVEFLVSFYNNEISEKSEIFDDQFSVERPDGSNFTLKIRSTKLEDSAMYFCASSVGRVSEQYFGPGTRLTVT.

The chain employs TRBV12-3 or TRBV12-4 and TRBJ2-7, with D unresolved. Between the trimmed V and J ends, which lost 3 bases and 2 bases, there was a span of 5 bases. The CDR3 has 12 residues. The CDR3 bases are TGTGCCAGCAGTTTCGGGCCCTACGAGCAGTACGTC. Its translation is CASSFGPYEQYV.

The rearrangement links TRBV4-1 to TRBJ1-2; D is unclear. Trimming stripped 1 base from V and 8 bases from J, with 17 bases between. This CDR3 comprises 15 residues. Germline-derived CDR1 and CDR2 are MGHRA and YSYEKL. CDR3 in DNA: TGCGCCAGCAGCCAAGTGGCAGAGGAACCGGGGGGCTACACCTTC. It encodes CASSQVAEEPGGYTF.

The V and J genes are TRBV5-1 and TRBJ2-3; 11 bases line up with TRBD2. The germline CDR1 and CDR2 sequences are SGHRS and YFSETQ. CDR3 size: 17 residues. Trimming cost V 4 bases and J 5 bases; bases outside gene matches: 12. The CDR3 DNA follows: TGCGCCAGCAGCCCCGGGTGGGCTAGCGGGGGGCGAGATACGCAGTATTTT. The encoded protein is CASSPGWASGGRDTQYF.

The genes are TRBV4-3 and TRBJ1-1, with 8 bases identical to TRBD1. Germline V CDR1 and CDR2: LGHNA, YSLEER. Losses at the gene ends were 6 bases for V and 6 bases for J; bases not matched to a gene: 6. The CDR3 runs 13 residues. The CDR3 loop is CASSRDRPSEAFF. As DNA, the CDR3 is TGCGCCAGCAGTCGGGACAGGCCCTCTGAAGCTTTCTTT.

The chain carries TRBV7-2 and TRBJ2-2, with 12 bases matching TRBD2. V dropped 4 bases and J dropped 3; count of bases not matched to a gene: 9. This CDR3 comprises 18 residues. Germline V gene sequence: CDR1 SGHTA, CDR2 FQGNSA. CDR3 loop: CASSYLAGGITDTGELFF. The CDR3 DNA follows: TGTGCCAGCAGCTATCTAGCGGGGGGGATAACGGACACCGGGGAGCTGTTTTTT.

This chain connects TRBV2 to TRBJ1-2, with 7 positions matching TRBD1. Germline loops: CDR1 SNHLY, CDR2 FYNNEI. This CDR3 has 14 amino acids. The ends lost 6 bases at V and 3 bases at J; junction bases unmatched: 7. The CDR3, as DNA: TGTGCCAGCAGCTATACTCAGGGGGACTATGGCTACACCTTC. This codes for CASSYTQGDYGYTF.

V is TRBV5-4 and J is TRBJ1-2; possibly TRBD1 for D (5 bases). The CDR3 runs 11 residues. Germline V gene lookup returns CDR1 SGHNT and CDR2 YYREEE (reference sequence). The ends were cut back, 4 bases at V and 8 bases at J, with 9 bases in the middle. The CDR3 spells CASSAGYGYTF. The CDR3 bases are TGTGCCAGCAGCGCAGGGTACGGCTACACCTTC. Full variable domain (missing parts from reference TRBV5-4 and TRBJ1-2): ETGVTQSPTHLIKTRGQQVTLRCSSQSGHNTVSWYQQALGQGPQFIFQYYREEENGRGNFPPRFSGLQFPNYSSELNVNALELDDSALYLCASSAGYGYTFGSGTRLTVV.

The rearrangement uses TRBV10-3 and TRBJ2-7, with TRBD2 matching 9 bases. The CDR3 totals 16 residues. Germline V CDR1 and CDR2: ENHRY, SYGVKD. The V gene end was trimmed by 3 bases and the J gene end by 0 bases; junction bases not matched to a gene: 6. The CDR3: CAISDSGSPPSYEQYV. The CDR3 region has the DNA TGTGCCATCAGTGATAGCGGGAGCCCACCCTCCTACGAGCAGTACGTC.

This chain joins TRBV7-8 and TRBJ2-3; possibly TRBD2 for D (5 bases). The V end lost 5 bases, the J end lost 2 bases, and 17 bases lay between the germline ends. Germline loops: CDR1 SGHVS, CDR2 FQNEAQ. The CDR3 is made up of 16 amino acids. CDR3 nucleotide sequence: TGTGCCAGCAGCCGGACTGAGGTCGAGGCCACAGATACGCAGTATTTT. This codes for CASSRTEVEATDTQYF.